This T cell receptor (beta chain) is drawn from a study of memory CD4+ T cells and cytomegalovirus serostatus. The CDR3 totals 16 residues. Germline V gives CDR1 SGHRS, CDR2 YFSETQ. Trimming stripped 0 bases from V and 0 bases from J, with 10 bases between. The protocol was immunoSEQ multiplex PCR, while the TCRdb copy is restricted to in-frame clones and leaves out a portion. The data contain about 53,000 clones, under 80% of them singletons. About this clone itself: This sample also contains other DNA sequences that code for the same CDR3.

The sort gate was single viable CD3+CD4+CD8-CD45RO+ cells for memory CD4+ T cells. This chain links TRBV5-1 with TRBJ1-3; TRBD1 is a possible D gene (5 bases). The clonotype comes from an adult in good health and CMV-seronegative. Input material: memory CD4+ T cells from blood. The CDR3: CASSLGWGSSGNTIYF. The CDR3 DNA reads TGCGCCAGCAGCTTGGGCTGGGGGAGCTCTGGAAACACCATATATTTT. Using reference TRBV5-1 and TRBJ1-3 for the parts outside the CDR3, the full variable domain is KAGVTQTPRYLIKTRGQQVTLSCSPISGHRSVSWYQQTPGQGLQFLFEYFSETQRNKGNFPGRFSGRQFSNSRSEMNVSTLELGDSALYLCASSLGWGSSGNTIYFGEGSWLTVV.